This T cell receptor beta chain is from a study of T cells after yellow fever vaccination. On the study more broadly: CD3, CD45RA, CCR7 and CD95 guided sorting of the EM, EMRA, CM and Tscm memory subsets.

The TCR cDNA carried a universal primer site and UMIs from 5'RACE template switching. TCRdb reanalysed the 5' RACE reads using MiXCR and keeps one entry per CDR3 protein. The sample has 12,000 or so distinct CDR3 sequences, roughly 4.9% seen once. CDR1 is SGHDT and CDR2 is YYEEEE in the germline V gene. The V segment lost 0 bases and the J segment 7 bases; nucleotides outside the gene matches: 4. The CDR3 contains 14 residues. The rearrangement joins TRBV5-6 to TRBJ2-1, with 7 nucleotides matching TRBD2. The specimen comprised PBMCs, either bulk or a sorted T-cell subset (CD4+, CD8+, memory, or dextramer-sorted; not recorded which), sampled 45 days after the yellow fever booster vaccination. This sequence originates from a young man who received the YFV17D yellow fever vaccine. The CDR3 DNA reads as TGTGCCAGCAGCTTGGAGGGAGGGTCTAATGAGCAGTTCTTC. Its translation is CASSLEGGSNEQFF.